Listed here are 24 T cell receptor beta chains from one sample, sequenced in a study of PD-1 blockade in classical Hodgkin lymphoma. Patients all relapsed after autologous stem cell transplantation, and there was variation in brentuximab vedotin exposure. TCRdb keeps only in-frame clones here, not all; method: immunoSEQ multiplex PCR. The sample shows tens of thousands of clones, about 92% of them seen only once. The starting material was peripheral blood mononuclear cells (PBMCs), obtained at baseline. The receptors here all came from a human donor with classical Hodgkin lymphoma.

The V call is TRBV9, the J call TRBJ2-7; D perhaps matches TRBD1 (6 bases). Germline V gives CDR1 SGDLS, CDR2 YYNGEE. The CDR3 runs to 15 residues. Trimming left V 0 bases short and J 3 bases short, with 13 bases between. The CDR3 coding sequence is TGTGCCAGCAGCGTAGTCCCGACAGGAGACTACGAGCAGTACTTC. It translates to CASSVVPTGDYEQYF.

The genes are TRBV9 and TRBJ2-7; 8 positions agree with TRBD1. CDR3 length: 15 amino acids. The V gene end was trimmed by 3 bases and the J gene end by 3 bases; junction bases not matched to a gene: 8. Germline CDR1 SGDLS, CDR2 YYNGEE. The CDR3 loop reads CASSATGEPIYEQYF. The CDR3 coding sequence is TGTGCCAGCAGCGCGACAGGGGAACCGATCTACGAGCAGTACTTC.

V and J are TRBV5-4 and TRBJ2-3, with 9 nucleotides matching TRBD1. Germline CDR1 SGHNT, CDR2 YYREEE (reference sequence). V shed 2 bases, J shed 4 bases, and the junction held 8 bases outside the gene matches. The CDR3 extends over 16 amino acids. The CDR3 reads CASSFYRGLEADTQYF. CDR3 nucleotides: TGTGCCAGCAGCTTCTACAGGGGGCTTGAAGCAGATACGCAGTATTTT.

The genes are TRBV5-1 and TRBJ2-1; unclear D gene. Germline CDR1 SGHRS, CDR2 YFSETQ. The length of the CDR3 is 14 residues. V was pared by 4 bases and J by 0 bases, with 8 bases between. In DNA, the CDR3 is TGCGCCAGCAGCCCCCAGGACTCCTACAATGAGCAGTTCTTC. Encoded protein: CASSPQDSYNEQFF. The entire variable domain, with the rest obtained from reference TRBV5-1 and TRBJ2-1, is as follows: KAGVTQTPRYLIKTRGQQVTLSCSPISGHRSVSWYQQTPGQGLQFLFEYFSETQRNKGNFPGRFSGRQFSNSRSEMNVSTLELGDSALYLCASSPQDSYNEQFFGPGTRLTVL.

V and J are TRBV19 and TRBJ1-5; 10 positions agree with TRBD1. Losses at the gene ends were 6 bases for V and 5 bases for J; bases not matched to a gene: 13. Per germline, CDR1 LNHDA and CDR2 SQIVND (reference sequence). The CDR3 spans 17 residues. CDR3 coding DNA: TGTGCCAGTAGACAATTGGCGGGACAGGGGTGGGATCAGCCCCAGCATTTT. Translating it yields CASRQLAGQGWDQPQHF.

This clone was detected only once. The chain is built from TRBV6-1 and TRBJ1-5, with TRBD1 as a possible D gene (6 bases). This CDR3 spans 14 amino acids. Germline assignment: CDR1 MNHNS and CDR2 SASEGT. V gave up 7 bases and J gave up 2 bases, with 12 bases separating them. CDR3 sequence (DNA): TGTGCCAGCAACCAACAGGGAGGCAATCAGCCCCAGCATTTT. It encodes CASNQQGGNQPQHF.

This clone was counted once. This sequence joins TRBV27 and TRBJ1-5; no clear D gene. The CDR3 extends over 15 amino acids. The V end was cut by 5 bases, the J end by 6 bases, with 17 bases between. Germline V CDR1 and CDR2: MNHEY, SMNVEV (reference sequence). CDR3 loop: CASSPVGLGGQPQHF. The CDR3 DNA sequence: TGTGCCAGCAGTCCAGTCGGTTTGGGTGGTCAGCCCCAGCATTTT.

A word on this clone: The same CDR3 also results from other DNA sequences found in this sample. The V call is TRBV6-6, the J call TRBJ1-1, with unresolved D. The CDR3 has 15 amino acids. Germline assignment: CDR1 MNHNY and CDR2 SVGAGI (reference sequence). V lost 5 bases and J lost 1, with 14 bases in between. CDR3 residues: CASSDAGAPNTEAFF. The CDR3 DNA follows: TGTGCCAGCAGTGACGCAGGTGCCCCGAACACTGAAGCTTTCTTT.

V and J are TRBV7-9 and TRBJ2-1, with 10 bases matching TRBD2. Germline CDR1 and CDR2: SEHNR and FQNEAQ (reference sequence). The V and J ends lost 5 bases and 6 bases, in that order; junction bases with no gene match: 10. CDR3 length: 16 amino acids. In DNA, the CDR3 is TGTGCCAGCAGCCCGATGACTAGCGGGTGGAGCAATGAGCAGTTCTTC. Amino acids: CASSPMTSGWSNEQFF.

The chain carries TRBV5-6 and TRBJ2-3; TRBD1 might be the D (5 bases). Germline lookup yields CDR1 SGHDT and CDR2 YYEEEE. The germline V and J ends were trimmed by 7 bases and 6 bases, with 15 bases remaining between them. There are 13 residues in the CDR3. CDR3 region: CASEYGKGDTQYF. The CDR3 DNA reads TGTGCCAGCGAATATGGCAAGGGGGATACGCAGTATTTT.

The chain is built from TRBV5-1 and TRBJ2-2; D unclear. Germline V gives CDR1 SGHRS, CDR2 YFSETQ. Trimming cost V 1 base and J 0 bases, with 7 bases left between them. The CDR3 contains 15 residues. The CDR3 DNA reads as TGCGCCAGCAGCTTGTTGGGGACGAACACCGGGGAGCTGTTTTTT. It yields the protein CASSLLGTNTGELFF.

The J gene is TRBJ2-2, the V gene TRBV28; TRBD2 matches 7 bases. This CDR3 comprises 16 residues. Trimming at V came to 3 bases and at J to 0 bases, leaving 4 bases not matched to a gene. Looked up from germline, CDR1 is MDHEN and CDR2 is SYDVKM. This CDR3 reads CASSFGGIANTGELFF. The CDR3 DNA follows: TGTGCCAGCAGTTTCGGGGGGATCGCGAACACCGGGGAGCTGTTTTTT. Full variable domain (missing parts from reference TRBV28 and TRBJ2-2): DVKVTQSSRYLVKRTGEKVFLECVQDMDHENMFWYRQDPGLGLRLIYFSYDVKMKEKGDIPEGYSVSREKKERFSLILESASTNQTSMYLCASSFGGIANTGELFFGEGSRLTVL.

This clone appeared a few times. This chain links TRBV27 with TRBJ2-2, with D maybe TRBD2 (6 bases). V lost 6 bases and J lost 5, with 13 bases in between. The germline gives CDR1 MNHEY, CDR2 SMNVEV (reference sequence). The CDR3 consists of 14 residues. The CDR3 reads CASSPRRGTGELFF. In DNA form, the CDR3 reads TGTGCCAGCAGCCCGAGGCGGGGTACCGGGGAGCTGTTTTTT.

The chain employs TRBV7-3 and TRBJ2-7; 7 positions agree with TRBD2. After removal of 5 bases from V and 2 bases from J, the junction contained 15 bases not matched to a gene. The germline V gene has CDR1 SGHTA and CDR2 FQGTGA. This CDR3 has 17 residues. This CDR3 is CASSPFGGIDFPYEQYF. For the CDR3, the DNA is TGTGCCAGCAGCCCCTTCGGGGGGATCGATTTCCCCTACGAGCAGTACTTC.

The rearrangement uses TRBV6-5 and TRBJ2-7; D unclear. CDR3 size: 13 residues. Germline CDR1 MNHEY, CDR2 SVGAGI. V dropped 4 bases and J dropped 0 bases, with 7 bases sitting between them. CDR3 sequence: CASSFQFSYEQYF. DNA of the CDR3: TGTGCCAGCAGTTTTCAGTTCTCCTACGAGCAGTACTTC.

The chain employs TRBV9 and TRBJ2-4; a weak D match, TRBD1 (5 bases). V shed 2 bases and J shed 8 bases, with 14 bases lying between them. The CDR3 length is 14 residues. Germline assignment: CDR1 SGDLS and CDR2 YYNGEE. The CDR3 here is CASSVWGRGDIQYF. CDR3 nucleotides: TGTGCCAGCAGCGTCTGGGGTAGGGGTGACATTCAGTACTTC.

This clone was seen a single time. The chain couples TRBV9 to TRBJ2-2; 9 nucleotides match TRBD1. Germline V gives CDR1 SGDLS, CDR2 YYNGEE. The CDR3 runs 17 residues. V dropped 0 bases and J dropped 7; count of bases not matched to a gene: 10. CDR3 region: CASSVGPDRGRIGELFF. CDR3 sequence (DNA): TGTGCCAGCAGCGTAGGCCCAGACAGGGGGAGGATCGGGGAGCTGTTTTTT.

CDR3 DNA: TGTGCCAGCAGCATGGGACAGGGATTCTCTGGAAACACCATATATTTT. Protein product: CASSMGQGFSGNTIYF. V is TRBV9 and J is TRBJ1-3; 9 bases are shared with TRBD1. Germline values: CDR1 SGDLS, CDR2 YYNGEE. This CDR3 is 16 amino acids long. V lost 4 bases to trimming and J lost 0 bases; unmatched junction nucleotides: 5.

The V and J genes are TRBV7-6 and TRBJ2-7; no clear D. This CDR3 contains 13 residues. V lost 0 bases and J 3 bases, leaving 6 bases between the germline ends. CDR1 is SGHVS, CDR2 FNYEAQ, per germline. The CDR3 coding sequence is TGTGCCAGCAGCTTAGCTACAGACTACGAGCAGTACTTC. As protein: CASSLATDYEQYF.

The V and J genes are TRBV7-6 and TRBJ2-5; D gene unclear. Trimming took off 2 bases at V and 5 bases at J, with 15 bases between the two ends. The CDR3 runs to 15 residues. Germline V CDR1 and CDR2: SGHVS, FNYEAQ. CDR3 in DNA: TGTGCCAGCAGCTTAAGGTCTCCCAATGGCGAGACCCAGTACTTC. Translated: CASSLRSPNGETQYF.

This clone was found once. This sequence joins TRBV7-2 and TRBJ2-2; a possible D gene is TRBD1 (5 bases). Germline V gene lookup returns CDR1 SGHTA and CDR2 FQGNSA. CDR3 size: 14 residues. Deletions cut 5 bases from V and 2 bases from J, with 9 bases between. CDR3 in amino acids: CASSPGHNTGELFF. The CDR3 coding sequence is TGTGCCAGCAGCCCTGGACATAACACCGGGGAGCTGTTTTTT. The variable domain in full, completed from reference TRBV7-2 and TRBJ2-2, reads GAGVSQSPSNKVTEKGKDVELRCDPISGHTALYWYRQSLGQGLEFLIYFQGNSAPDKSGLPSDRFSAERTGGSVSTLTIQRTQQEDSAVYLCASSPGHNTGELFFGEGSRLTVL.

The V gene is TRBV19, the J gene TRBJ2-7; the D is unclear. The germline CDR1 and CDR2 sequences are LNHDA and SQIVND (reference sequence). The germline V and J ends were trimmed by 0 bases and 1 base, with 13 bases remaining between them. This CDR3 is built from 16 residues. Here the CDR3 DNA reads TGTGCCAGTAGTATAGATCTATACGAGGAATCCTACGAGCAGTACTTC. It yields the protein CASSIDLYEESYEQYF.

The J gene is TRBJ2-5, the V gene TRBV9; TRBD2 agrees at 8 bases. The CDR3 is 15 amino acids. V trimming: 4 bases; J trimming: 4 bases; junction bases outside the gene matches: 9. Germline V gene lookup returns CDR1 SGDLS and CDR2 YYNGEE. In DNA, the CDR3 is TGTGCCAGCAGCACTACGGGGGGGCCTGGAGAGACCCAGTACTTC. Translating it yields CASSTTGGPGETQYF.

J is TRBJ1-2 and V is TRBV10-3; no reliable D call. CDR3 length equals 12 residues. Germline values: CDR1 ENHRY, CDR2 SYGVKD. V was shortened by 8 bases and J by 4 bases, with 11 bases between the two germline ends. CDR3 in amino acids: CAIVREGYGYTF. DNA for the CDR3: TGTGCCATCGTCCGAGAGGGCTATGGCTACACCTTC.